These 10 T cell receptor beta chains came from one sample sequenced in a study of blood T cell repertoires in COVID-19. TCRdb's copy holds only in-frame clones and misses some; the assay was immunoSEQ multiplex PCR. The sample contains 200,000 to 250,000 clones, more than 75% of which appear only once. The sequencing input was PBMCs or T cells enriched from blood (not recorded which). Receptors originate from a man in his forties who had recovered from COVID-19.

The rearrangement links TRBV19 to TRBJ2-3; D not resolved. Germline V lookup: CDR1 LNHDA, CDR2 SQIVND (reference sequence). The CDR3 sequence is 16 residues long. With 6 bases removed from V and 0 bases from J, the gap between germline ends came to 16 bases. The CDR3, as DNA: TGTGCCAGTAGGGATCGTGCAGGAACTAGCACAGATACGCAGTATTTT. Translated: CASRDRAGTSTDTQYF.

The genes are TRBV6-5 and TRBJ2-7; no definite D call. Trimming left V 0 bases short and J 4 bases short, with 13 bases between. CDR3 length: 15 amino acids. Germline CDR1 reads MNHEY; CDR2 reads SVGAGI. The CDR3 DNA sequence: TGTGCCAGCAGTTACTCGAATACTCGTCCTTACGAGCAGTACTTC. Translating it yields CASSYSNTRPYEQYF.

In nucleotides, the CDR3 is TGTGCCAGCAGCCCACTGACAGGGATGAGAGAGACCCAGTACTTC. The encoded protein is CASSPLTGMRETQYF. The chain recombines TRBV5-4 with TRBJ2-5; 7 positions match TRBD1. The ends lost 4 bases at V and 4 bases at J; junction bases unmatched: 10. Germline CDR1 and CDR2: SGHNT and YYREEE (reference sequence). There are 15 residues in the CDR3.

The V gene is TRBV27, the J gene TRBJ2-5, with TRBD2 matching 13 bases. V lost 6 bases, J lost 5 bases, and 15 bases stayed unmatched. Germline loops: CDR1 MNHEY, CDR2 SMNVEV (reference sequence). This CDR3 spans 18 amino acids. The CDR3 sequence is CASSRRTSGTSGAETQYF. The CDR3 coding sequence is TGTGCCAGCAGCCGAAGAACCTCCGGGACTAGCGGGGCGGAGACCCAGTACTTC.

J is TRBJ2-2 and V is TRBV20-1, with 9 bases fitting TRBD1. The CDR3 has 16 amino acids. J lost 4 bases, V lost 3 bases, and 9 bases had no gene match. Germline V lookup: CDR1 DFQATT, CDR2 SNEGSKA (reference sequence). In nucleotides, the CDR3 is TGCAGTGCTAGTAACTTGGGACAGGGCAGCACCGGGGAGCTGTTTTTT. Translating it yields CSASNLGQGSTGELFF.

The table lists this clone with a count of one. This chain joins TRBV30 and TRBJ1-5; a possible D gene is TRBD1 (6 bases). The CDR3 is made up of 13 amino acids. V was pared by 0 bases and J by 5 bases, with 8 bases between. Germline CDR1 is GTSNPN and CDR2 is SVGIG (reference sequence). In nucleotides, the CDR3 is TGTGCCTGGAGTGTGTACAGGGATCAGCCCCAGCATTTT. It translates to CAWSVYRDQPQHF.

This sequence joins TRBV9 and TRBJ1-4; tentatively, D is TRBD1 (6 bases). The CDR3 spans 18 residues. Trimming took 4 bases from V and 0 from J, leaving 19 bases between them. Germline-derived CDR1 and CDR2 are SGDLS and YYNGEE. The CDR3 nucleotides are TGTGCCAGCAGCCCACAATCGACAGGATATGCAACTAATGAAAAACTGTTTTTT. Its translation: CASSPQSTGYATNEKLFF.

The chain has TRBV5-1 and TRBJ2-2, with 7 nucleotides matching TRBD1. V lost 3 bases to trimming and J lost 1 base; unmatched junction nucleotides: 3. This CDR3 has 15 residues. The germline gives CDR1 SGHRS, CDR2 YFSETQ. CDR3 coding DNA: TGCGCCAGCAGCTCACGACAGGGGAACACCGGGGAGCTGTTTTTT. Translated: CASSSRQGNTGELFF.

This clone was seen a single time. The gene calls are TRBV7-2 and TRBJ1-2; 7 positions agree with TRBD1. The CDR3 extends over 17 amino acids. Germline loops: CDR1 SGHTA, CDR2 FQGNSA. The V and J ends lost 5 bases and 5 bases, in that order; junction bases with no gene match: 17. The CDR3 DNA follows: TGTGCCAGCAGCACAGAGGTCGCCAGGGGGAACATGTATGGCTACACCTTC. It translates to CASSTEVARGNMYGYTF.

This chain uses TRBV30 with TRBJ2-7, with D possibly being TRBD2 (7 bases). The germline gives CDR1 GTSNPN, CDR2 SVGIG (reference sequence). The CDR3 sequence is 12 residues long. V lost 5 bases and J lost 1, with 9 bases in between. CDR3 DNA sequence: TGTGCCTGGGGGGGGGCTTCCTACGAGCAGTACTTC. It translates to CAWGGASYEQYF.